The 20 T cell receptor beta chains listed next were all sequenced from one sample in a study of blood T cell repertoires in COVID-19. Here immunoSEQ multiplex PCR was the method, and the copy in TCRdb shows in-frame clones only, minus some. The sample comprises under 200,000 clones, over 70% of which are singletons, and 8% to 13% rests with the top ten. Sequencing input: PBMCs or T cells enriched from blood (not recorded which). All receptors come from a man between 50 and 59 years old who had recovered from COVID-19.

The chain employs TRBV7-9 and TRBJ1-2, with D unresolved. V was cut by 0 bases and J by 8 bases, with 16 bases left in between. This CDR3 is built from 15 residues. Per the germline V gene, CDR1 is SEHNR and CDR2 is FQNEAQ (reference sequence). The DNA of the CDR3 is TGTGCCAGCAGCTTAGCGAACAGCCGAAGTGTGGGCTACACCTTC. This gives the protein CASSLANSRSVGYTF. Filled out from reference TRBV7-9 and TRBJ1-2, the complete variable domain reads DTGVSQNPRHKITKRGQNVTFRCDPISEHNRLYWYRQTLGQGPEFLTYFQNEAQLEKSRLLSDRFSAERPKGSFSTLEIQRTEQGDSAMYLCASSLANSRSVGYTFGSGTRLTVV.

The chain is built from TRBV7-8 and TRBJ1-2; no definite D call. The CDR3 is 17 residues long. The V end lost 1 base, the J end lost 1 base, and 16 bases lay between the germline ends. The germline V gene has CDR1 SGHVS and CDR2 FQNEAQ. The chain's CDR3 is CASSLDGLAAGNYGYTF. DNA of the CDR3: TGTGCCAGCAGCTTAGATGGATTGGCGGCCGGTAACTATGGCTACACCTTC. The variable domain in full, completed from reference TRBV7-8 and TRBJ1-2, reads GAGVSQSPRYKVAKRGQDVALRCDPISGHVSLFWYQQALGQGPEFLTYFQNEAQLDKSGLPSDRFFAERPEGSVSTLKIQRTQQEDSAVYLCASSLDGLAAGNYGYTFGSGTRLTVV.

This chain uses TRBV2 with TRBJ2-7; 7 positions match TRBD2. CDR3 length: 14 residues. Per germline, CDR1 SNHLY and CDR2 FYNNEI. The ends lost 6 bases at V and 0 bases at J; junction bases unmatched: 5. CDR3 residues: CASRAGGSSYEQYF. The CDR3 region has the DNA TGTGCCAGCAGGGCCGGGGGGTCCTCCTACGAGCAGTACTTC.

This chain links TRBV7-2 with TRBJ1-1; D might be TRBD1 (5 bases). The CDR3 spans 14 residues. V lost 7 bases and J 1 base, leaving 13 bases between the germline ends. CDR1 and CDR2 (germline): SGHTA, FQGNSA. In DNA form, the CDR3 reads TGTGCCAGCAAAACAGGTTCCCAGAACACTGAAGCTTTCTTT. It yields the protein CASKTGSQNTEAFF. Full variable domain (remainder filled in from reference TRBV7-2 and TRBJ1-1): GAGVSQSPSNKVTEKGKDVELRCDPISGHTALYWYRQSLGQGLEFLIYFQGNSAPDKSGLPSDRFSAERTGGSVSTLTIQRTQQEDSAVYLCASKTGSQNTEAFFGQGTRLTVV.

The chain couples TRBV28 to TRBJ2-6; TRBD1 matches 10 bases. V lost 5 bases, J lost 0 bases, and 10 bases stayed unmatched. The CDR3 sequence is 19 residues long. Germline values: CDR1 MDHEN, CDR2 SYDVKM. DNA of the CDR3: TGTGCCAGCAGTCCAGCTGGACAGGGGGAGAACTCTGGGGCCAACGTCCTGACTTTC. This encodes CASSPAGQGENSGANVLTF.

This clone was seen a few times. The rearrangement links TRBV19 to TRBJ1-2, with D tentatively TRBD1 (6 bases). The CDR3 contains 17 residues. The V and J ends lost 5 bases and 2 bases respectively, with 21 bases between them. Germline CDR1 and CDR2: LNHDA and SQIVND (reference sequence). The CDR3 DNA reads TGTGCCAGTAGTCCCCGGGCAGGGGCGACCTTCAACTATGGCTACACCTTC. It encodes CASSPRAGATFNYGYTF. The complete variable domain, with remaining parts taken from reference TRBV19 and TRBJ1-2, reads DGGITQSPKYLFRKEGQNVTLSCEQNLNHDAMYWYRQDPGQGLRLIYYSQIVNDFQKGDIAEGYSVSREKKESFPLTVTSAQKNPTAFYLCASSPRAGATFNYGYTFGSGTRLTVV.

This clone has only a few counts. This sequence joins TRBV19 and TRBJ2-5; perhaps TRBD2 as D (6 bases). CDR1 and CDR2 from the germline V gene are LNHDA and SQIVND (reference sequence). Trimming took 3 bases from V and 5 from J, leaving 19 bases between them. The CDR3 is 16 residues long. The CDR3 loop reads CASSIGRELFSETQYF. The DNA for the CDR3 is TGTGCCAGTAGTATTGGACGGGAGTTGTTTTCGGAGACCCAGTACTTC. Combining the CDR3 with reference TRBV19 and TRBJ2-5 gives the whole variable domain DGGITQSPKYLFRKEGQNVTLSCEQNLNHDAMYWYRQDPGQGLRLIYYSQIVNDFQKGDIAEGYSVSREKKESFPLTVTSAQKNPTAFYLCASSIGRELFSETQYFGPGTRLLVL.

This chain links TRBV2 with TRBJ1-1; 8 nucleotides match TRBD1. The V segment lost 9 bases and the J segment 3 bases; nucleotides outside the gene matches: 9. From germline, CDR1 is SNHLY and CDR2 FYNNEI. The CDR3 sequence is 14 residues long. The CDR3 spells CARPGGGMDTEAFF. CDR3 DNA sequence: TGTGCCAGACCAGGGGGCGGGATGGACACTGAAGCTTTCTTT.

There are a few counts of this clone. The V gene is TRBV13, the J gene TRBJ2-7; D call uncertain. V was trimmed by 2 bases and J by 7 bases, leaving 9 bases between them. CDR1 PRHDT and CDR2 FYEKMQ come from the germline V gene (reference sequence). The CDR3 covers 12 residues. In DNA form, the CDR3 reads TGTGCCAGCAGCTTATTAGCTGGTGAGCAGTACTTC. Translation gives CASSLLAGEQYF.

V is TRBV6-2 or TRBV6-3 and J is TRBJ1-5; D perhaps matches TRBD1 (5 bases). Germline assignment: CDR1 MNHEY and CDR2 SVGEGT. This CDR3 region has 13 residues. Trimming cost V 4 bases and J 5 bases, with 9 bases left between them. CDR3 DNA: TGTGCCAGCAGTTCGGGGGGGTATCAGCCCCAGCATTTT. Protein sequence: CASSSGGYQPQHF.

V gene TRBV4-1 combines with J gene TRBJ1-2, with TRBD1 identical over 7 bases. The length of the CDR3 is 16 residues. V shed 4 bases, J shed 3 bases, and the junction held 11 bases outside the gene matches. The germline V gene has CDR1 MGHRA and CDR2 YSYEKL. The CDR3 protein is CASSRPDREIHYGYTF. The CDR3, as DNA: TGCGCCAGCAGCCGGCCCGACAGGGAAATACACTATGGCTACACCTTC.

This clone appeared once. The CDR3 DNA sequence: TGCAGCGCCGAAGTAGGGGGATCTAGCGGGAGTCGTGGGTCGGGAGAGCAGTACTTC. Translating gives CSAEVGGSSGSRGSGEQYF. The chain combines TRBV29-1 with TRBJ2-7; 10 bases are a match to TRBD2. This CDR3 spans 19 amino acids. V was pared by 7 bases and J by 7 bases, with 28 bases of the junction left unmatched. CDR1 and CDR2 from the germline V gene are SQVTM and ANQGSEA.

The chain recombines TRBV3-1 (or the pseudogene TRBV3-2) with TRBJ1-2, with D maybe TRBD1 (5 bases). CDR1 is LGHDT, CDR2 YNNKEL, per germline (reference sequence). The CDR3 covers 13 residues. V lost 1 base to trimming and J lost 6 bases, with 9 bases between them. The CDR3 region is CASSQGQQDGYTF. CDR3 bases: TGTGCCAGCAGCCAAGGACAGCAAGATGGCTACACCTTC.

The rearrangement uses TRBV6-6 and TRBJ1-1; D remains ambiguous. Germline values: CDR1 MNHNY, CDR2 SVGAGI (reference sequence). The CDR3 covers 12 residues. Trimming took off 4 bases at V and 6 bases at J, with 9 bases between the two ends. The CDR3: CASSSSAAEAFF. CDR3 DNA sequence: TGTGCCAGCAGTTCCTCCGCGGCTGAAGCTTTCTTT.

The chain employs TRBV3-1 (or the pseudogene TRBV3-2) and TRBJ2-3; a possible D gene is TRBD2 (6 bases). Germline CDR1 LGHDT, CDR2 YNNKEL (reference sequence). This CDR3 is 14 amino acids long. V gave up 4 bases and J gave up 2 bases, with 10 bases separating them. CDR3 amino acids: CASSPGDFTDTQYF. The CDR3 bases are TGTGCCAGCAGCCCTGGGGACTTCACAGATACGCAGTATTTT.

The chain joins TRBV13 to TRBJ1-2; 7 nucleotides agree with TRBD1. The CDR3 has 16 residues. The V and J ends lost 8 bases and 1 base, in that order; junction bases with no gene match: 13. CDR1 and CDR2 (germline): PRHDT, FYEKMQ (reference sequence). This CDR3 is CASQGDSGGSNYGYTF. The CDR3 DNA sequence: TGTGCCAGCCAGGGGGATTCAGGGGGAAGTAACTATGGCTACACCTTC.

This chain connects TRBV19 to TRBJ1-5; D is possibly TRBD1 (6 bases). The CDR3 consists of 16 residues. Trimming removed 8 bases at V and 1 base at J, with 18 bases between. Looked up from germline, CDR1 is LNHDA and CDR2 is SQIVND (reference sequence). As DNA, the CDR3 is TGTGCCAGTGATAACACCAGGGGCGTCAGCAATCAGCCCCAGCATTTT. The encoded protein is CASDNTRGVSNQPQHF.

The rearrangement joins TRBV24-1 to TRBJ2-5, with a tentative D call TRBD2 (6 bases). The length of the CDR3 is 16 residues. Germline CDR1 is KGHDR and CDR2 is SFDVKD. V dropped 4 bases and J dropped 5 bases, with 19 bases sitting between them. The chain's CDR3 is CATSDLGTGLSETQYF. DNA for the CDR3: TGTGCCACCAGTGACCTGGGGACGGGACTCTCCGAGACCCAGTACTTC.

V is TRBV7-9 and J is TRBJ1-1; D remains unclear. From germline, CDR1 is SEHNR and CDR2 FQNEAQ (reference sequence). The V and J ends lost 1 base and 0 bases respectively, with 6 bases between them. The CDR3 sequence is 14 residues long. The CDR3 reads CASSLGEMNTEAFF. The CDR3 region has the DNA TGTGCCAGCAGCTTAGGGGAGATGAACACTGAAGCTTTCTTT.

The V and J genes are TRBV3-1 (or the pseudogene TRBV3-2) and TRBJ1-1, with unresolved D. Trimming stripped 4 bases from V and 4 bases from J, with 13 bases between. The germline gives CDR1 LGHDT, CDR2 YNNKEL (reference sequence). The CDR3 is made up of 14 amino acids. The CDR3 loop is CASSLRSASTEAFF. The DNA for the CDR3 is TGTGCCAGCAGCCTGCGTTCCGCGAGCACTGAAGCTTTCTTT.